This TCR beta chain emerged from a study of CD8 T cells in ankylosing spondylitis. Study observations and caveats: There was a TCR beta motif, made of roughly eight highly homologous variants, that appeared characteristic of ankylosing spondylitis blood. Reports say disease-linked clones showed up significantly more in matched ankylosing spondylitis synovial fluid. Both synovial fluid and blood in reactive arthritis had previously been reported to carry some motif variants.

Libraries for TCR beta were made by quantitative 5'-RACE with molecular barcodes. From the 5' RACE reads, TCRdb called clonotypes with MiXCR, one entry per CDR3 protein. The sample comprises about 260,000 distinct CDR3 sequences, 20% to 30% of which are singletons, and 0.5% to 0.75% rests with the top ten. For this clonotype: The target antigen is unknown.

The sequenced sample consisted of blood, either unsorted or a sorted T cell fraction (not recorded which). The receptor was isolated from a male donor with ankylosing spondylitis or in good health (not recorded which).

The CDR3 DNA sequence: TGTGCCAGCAGGCGCGCCCGGGACAGCCAAGAGACCCAGTACTTC. Its translation: CASRRARDSQETQYF. The gene calls are TRBV6-1 and TRBJ2-5, with 7 bases that match TRBD1. V lost 6 bases and J lost 1; bases outside the gene matches: 8. Germline V gene data show CDR1 as MNHNS and CDR2 as SASEGT. This CDR3 has 15 residues.